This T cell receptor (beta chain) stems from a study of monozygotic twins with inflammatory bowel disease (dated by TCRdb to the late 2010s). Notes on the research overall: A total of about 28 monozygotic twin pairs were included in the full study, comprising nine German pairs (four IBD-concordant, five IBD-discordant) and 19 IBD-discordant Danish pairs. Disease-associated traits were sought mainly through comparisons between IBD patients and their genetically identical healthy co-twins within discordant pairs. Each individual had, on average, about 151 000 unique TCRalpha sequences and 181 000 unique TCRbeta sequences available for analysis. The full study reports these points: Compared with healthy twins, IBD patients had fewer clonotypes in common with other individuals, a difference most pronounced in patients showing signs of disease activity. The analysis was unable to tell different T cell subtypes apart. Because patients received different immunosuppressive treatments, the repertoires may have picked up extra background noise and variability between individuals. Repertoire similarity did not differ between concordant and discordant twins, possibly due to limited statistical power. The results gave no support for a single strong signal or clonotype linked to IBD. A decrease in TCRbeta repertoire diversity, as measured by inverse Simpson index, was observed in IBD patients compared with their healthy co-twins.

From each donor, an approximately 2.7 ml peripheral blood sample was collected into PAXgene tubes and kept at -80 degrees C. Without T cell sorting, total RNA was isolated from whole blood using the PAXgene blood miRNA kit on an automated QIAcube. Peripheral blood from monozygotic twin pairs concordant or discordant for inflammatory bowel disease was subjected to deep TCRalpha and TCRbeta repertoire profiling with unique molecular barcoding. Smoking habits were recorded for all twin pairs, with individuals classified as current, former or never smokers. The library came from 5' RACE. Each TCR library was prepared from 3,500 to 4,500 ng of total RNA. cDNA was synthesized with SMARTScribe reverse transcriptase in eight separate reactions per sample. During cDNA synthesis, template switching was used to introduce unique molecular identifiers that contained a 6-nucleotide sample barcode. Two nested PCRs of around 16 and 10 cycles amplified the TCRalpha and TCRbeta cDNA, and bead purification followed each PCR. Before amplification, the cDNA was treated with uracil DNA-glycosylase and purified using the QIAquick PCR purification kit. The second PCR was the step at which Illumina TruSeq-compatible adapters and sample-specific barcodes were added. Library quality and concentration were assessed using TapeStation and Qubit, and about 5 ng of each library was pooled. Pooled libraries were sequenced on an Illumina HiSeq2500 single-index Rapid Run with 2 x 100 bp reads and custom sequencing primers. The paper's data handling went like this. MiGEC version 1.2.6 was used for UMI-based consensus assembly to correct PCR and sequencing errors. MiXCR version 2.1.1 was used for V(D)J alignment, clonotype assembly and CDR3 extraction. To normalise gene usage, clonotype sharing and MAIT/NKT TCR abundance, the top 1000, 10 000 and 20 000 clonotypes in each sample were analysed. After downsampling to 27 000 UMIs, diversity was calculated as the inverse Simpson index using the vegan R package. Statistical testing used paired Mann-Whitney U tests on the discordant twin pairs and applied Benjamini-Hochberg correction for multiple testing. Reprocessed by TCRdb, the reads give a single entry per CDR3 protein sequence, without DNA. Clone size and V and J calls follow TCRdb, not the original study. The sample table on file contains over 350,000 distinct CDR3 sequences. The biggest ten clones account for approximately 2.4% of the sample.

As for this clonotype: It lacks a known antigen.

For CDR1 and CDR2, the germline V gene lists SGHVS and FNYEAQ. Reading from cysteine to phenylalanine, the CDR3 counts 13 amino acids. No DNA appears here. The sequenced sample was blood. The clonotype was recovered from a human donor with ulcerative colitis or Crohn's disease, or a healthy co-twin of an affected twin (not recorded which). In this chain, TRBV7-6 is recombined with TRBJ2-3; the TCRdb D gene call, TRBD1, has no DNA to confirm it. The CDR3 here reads CASSRQGTDTQYF.